A selection of T cell receptor beta chains follows, all from one sample in a study of blood T cell repertoires in COVID-19. Method: immunoSEQ multiplex PCR; TCRdb's copy keeps in-frame clones and lacks some. The sample has under 200,000 clones; 90% are singletons. The sample consisted of peripheral blood. These receptors were taken from a man aged 45-65 years with acute or convalescent COVID-19. Both conserved end residues are trimmed from each CDR3. A D gene is named only where the DNA matches it firmly. Clone size is not always given. Where it is, it says once, few, many or a class for expanded clones.

v_call,clone_size,j_call,d_call,cdr3_aa
TRBV28,-,TRBJ1-4,-,ASSLPGATNEKLF
TRBV19,-,TRBJ1-1,TRBD1,AAKGWTGPNTEAF
TRBV19,once,TRBJ2-3,TRBD1,ASSIVEGATDTQY
TRBV6-2/TRBV6-3,-,TRBJ2-2,TRBD1,ASSYHLDRGSGELF
TRBV7-9,once,TRBJ1-1,-,ASSLAREAF
TRBV19,-,TRBJ1-2,-,ASRTTGPVTYYGYT
TRBV7-9,-,TRBJ1-1,-,ATSRGGLNTEAF
TRBV9,-,TRBJ2-5,TRBD1,ASSVGTVQETQY
TRBV19,-,TRBJ2-1,TRBD2,ASSPLAGGGTYNEQF
TRBV19,-,TRBJ2-5,TRBD2,ASSIRLAEETETQY
TRBV5-5,-,TRBJ2-1,-,ASSLVVSYNEQF
TRBV28,once,TRBJ1-1,TRBD1,ASRLTGDTEAF
TRBV28,-,TRBJ1-6,-,ATLWSGRLSPLH
TRBV7-8,-,TRBJ2-2,-,ASSLNPTANTGELF
TRBV28,-,TRBJ2-5,-,ASSPWTDQQETQY
TRBV7-3,-,TRBJ2-1,-,ASSLPGLVDEQF
TRBV5-4,-,TRBJ2-1,-,ASSLGGDYNEQF
TRBV19,-,TRBJ2-3,-,ASSIDVLAPLSTDTQY
TRBV19,-,TRBJ2-7,TRBD2,ASSQGRIAGAYEQY
TRBV5-4,-,TRBJ2-7,-,ASSLVGWAHEQY
TRBV24-1,-,TRBJ2-2,-,ATSDPARGAGELF
TRBV11-2,-,TRBJ1-3,-,ASSRGGLNSGNTIY
TRBV19,-,TRBJ1-2,TRBD1,ASKKRAGGTINYGYT
TRBV6-5,few,TRBJ1-3,-,ASRSTVGKGNTIY
TRBV2,-,TRBJ1-6,-,ASSGFAVDNSPLH
TRBV5-1,-,TRBJ1-2,-,ASSHLGTPNYGYT
TRBV4-1,-,TRBJ2-5,TRBD1,ASSHPGTGVQETQY
TRBV29-1,few,TRBJ2-1,-,SAIVDRFSSYNEQF
TRBV3-1/TRBV3-2,-,TRBJ2-1,-,ASSFPGERVRQF
TRBV28,-,TRBJ2-6,-,ASSLSGSGANVLT
TRBV28,-,TRBJ2-7,TRBD2,ASGLAGESYEQY
TRBV14,-,TRBJ1-1,TRBD1,ASSRNGGRGATEAF
TRBV5-1,once,TRBJ1-1,-,ASSGQGTVNTEAF
TRBV9,-,TRBJ1-1,-,ASSVDGGGLNTEAF
TRBV19,-,TRBJ2-1,TRBD2,ASSKSGTSGSPTYNEQF
TRBV6-2/TRBV6-3,-,TRBJ1-3,TRBD1,ASSSGTGAHTIY
TRBV9,-,TRBJ1-2,-,ASSRGAYGYT
TRBV5-4,-,TRBJ2-3,TRBD1,ASSRDRYTDTQY
TRBV7-9,-,TRBJ2-1,-,ASSVSGYNEQF
TRBV10-3,-,TRBJ1-1,TRBD1,AISESRLQGVNTEAF
TRBV6-5,-,TRBJ2-3,-,ASSYSTDSWADTQY
TRBV9,-,TRBJ1-6,-,ASSGAPRTVNSPLH
TRBV21-1,-,TRBJ2-3,-,ASSKVTGPRSTDTQY
TRBV25-1,once,TRBJ2-1,TRBD2,ASTLAGSSYNEQF
TRBV28,-,TRBJ2-7,-,ASSLTERYSYEQY
TRBV28,-,TRBJ1-2,-,ASSLSYVEGNYGYT
TRBV6-5,-,TRBJ2-1,TRBD1,ASSLTRTGGNEQF
TRBV4-2,-,TRBJ2-3,-,ASSQERRQADTQY
TRBV27,-,TRBJ1-4,TRBD1,ASSLDGTGEVKLF
TRBV10-3,-,TRBJ2-3,TRBD2,AIRGTSGRSGGSTDTQY